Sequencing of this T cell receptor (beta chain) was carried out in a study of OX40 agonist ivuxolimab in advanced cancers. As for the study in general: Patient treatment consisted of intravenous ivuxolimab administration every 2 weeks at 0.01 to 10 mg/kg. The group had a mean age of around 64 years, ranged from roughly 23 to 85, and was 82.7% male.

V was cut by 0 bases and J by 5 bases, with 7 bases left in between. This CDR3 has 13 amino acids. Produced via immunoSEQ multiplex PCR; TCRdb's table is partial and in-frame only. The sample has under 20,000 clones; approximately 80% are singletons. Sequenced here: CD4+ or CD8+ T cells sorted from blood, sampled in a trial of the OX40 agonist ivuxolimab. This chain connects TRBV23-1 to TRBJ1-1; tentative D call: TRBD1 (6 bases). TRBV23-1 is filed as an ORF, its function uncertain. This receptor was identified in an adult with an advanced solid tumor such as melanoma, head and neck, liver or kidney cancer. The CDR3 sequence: CASSQSGGTEAFF. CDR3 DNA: TGCGCCAGCAGTCAATCAGGGGGGACTGAAGCTTTCTTT.